In this sample, the clone carrying this T cell receptor beta chain turned up once. Exposed participants encountered a COVID-19 case during the 2 weeks preceding study entry. The CDR3 is 11 amino acids. Trimming cost V 4 bases and J 6 bases, with 6 bases left between them. The V gene's germline CDR1 is DFQATT and CDR2 SNEGSKA (reference sequence). Original processing methods: Nucleated cell counts were estimated from reference gene primer amplification. Only in-frame clones appear in the TCRdb table, and some are missing; sequencing was by immunoSEQ multiplex PCR. That table supplies the V and J calls and clone size; D and trimming were determined from the DNA. The data hold roughly 140,000 clones, with approximately 80% observed a single time. This record comes from a study of blood T cell repertoires in COVID-19. Overall study: Acute and convalescent COVID-19 samples came from the United States, Italy and Spain. PBMCs, B-cell-depleted T cells, or T cells were the source of the cDNA or gDNA that made up the material.

The receptor was derived from a young woman who had been exposed to COVID-19. What was sequenced was PBMCs or T cells enriched from blood (not recorded which). J is TRBJ1-4 and V is TRBV20-1; weak D call: TRBD1 (6 bases). In nucleotides, the CDR3 is TGCAGTGCTAACAGGGATGAAAAACTGTTTTTT. It codes for CSANRDEKLFF.